This T cell receptor beta chain stems from a study of cytomegalovirus exposure and HLA in healthy donors. Germline-derived CDR1 and CDR2 are SQVTM and ANQGSEA. CDR3 length: 14 residues. V lost 5 bases to trimming and J lost 7 bases, with 17 bases between them. The data were produced by immunoSEQ multiplex PCR, yet TCRdb's version contains in-frame clones alone and is incomplete. This table has 250,000 to 400,000 clones, 70% to 90% appearing once. Separate from the approximately 670-subject first cohort, the 120-subject validation cohort was the one that the donors belonged to. Sequenced material: PBMCs. The clonotype comes from a man aged 30 to 45 in good health and CMV-seronegative. The chain carries TRBV29-1 and TRBJ2-2; D unresolved. DNA of the CDR3: TGCAGCGTTCGGAGCCGCGAGGTCGGCGGGGAGCTGTTTTTT. Residues: CSVRSREVGGELFF.